The source of this TCR beta chain is a study of CD8 T cells in Susac syndrome. V lost 1 base and J 2 bases, leaving 15 bases between the germline ends. This CDR3 is built from 16 residues. Germline CDR1 is LGHNA and CDR2 is YSLEER. The RNA input was about 0.5 to 1 ug, and it was reverse transcribed with random hexamers. A multiplex approach, immunoSEQ multiplex PCR, amplified TCR beta CDR3 across 54 Vbeta and 13 Jbeta. Each CDR3 protein gets one entry after TCRdb re-called the immunoSEQ multiplex PCR reads with MiXCR. The sample has about 290,000 distinct CDR3 sequences, approximately 85% seen once; the top ten hold around 0.21%. The study used treatment-naive patients who had stable or active relapsing-remitting disease as multiple sclerosis controls. Study-level results: The study acknowledged a relatively small number of individuals in its TCR sequencing and HLA analysis.

Points on this clonotype: Its antigen is unidentified.

This chain connects TRBV4-3 to TRBJ2-7; D is unclear. What was sequenced was CD8+ T cells from PBMCs. The sequence was collected from a human donor with multiple sclerosis. CDR3 coding DNA: TGCGCCAGCAGCCAAGCCCGGGTTCCTCCCACCTACGAGCAGTACTTC. This gives the protein CASSQARVPPTYEQYF.